This T cell receptor beta chain was recorded in a study of shared clonotypes between healthy human individuals. Study conclusions and caveats: Several donors held about 4.5% of naive CD4 clonotypes in common.

The CDR3 runs to 13 residues. V lost 6 bases, J lost 7 bases, and 11 bases stayed unmatched. Germline V CDR1 and CDR2: SQVTM, ANQGSEA. On this clone: The target antigen is unknown.

Assay used: immunoSEQ multiplex PCR; TCRdb lists only in-frame clones, some missing. The sample has about 380,000 clones, approximately 97% seen once. Sequencing input: memory CD8+ T cells sorted from blood. This sample's subset: CD45RO+ cells pooled with CCR7-negative TemRA cells. The chain employs TRBV29-1 and TRBJ1-2; TRBD1 agrees at 7 bases. The source is a man aged 25-45 years in good health. The CDR3 sequence: CSVAKTGLRGYTF. Written as DNA, the CDR3 is TGCAGCGTAGCCAAGACAGGGCTGCGTGGCTACACCTTC.